This entry lists 3 T cell receptor beta chains sequenced from one sample in a study of beta chain features in type 1 diabetes. General observations from the study: Moderately but significantly shorter TCRB CDR3s were found in Type 1 diabetes patients in all four CD4+ subsets.

These receptors' antigens are unknown. Every bit of the isolated RNA underwent reverse transcription, so sequencing read expressed TCRB transcripts. Generated by immunoSEQ multiplex PCR, the TCRdb table keeps only in-frame clones and is missing some. The sample consists of around 250,000 clones, about 15% of them appearing once. The sample was naive CD4+ T cells from blood. These receptor sequences come from a man aged 25 to 40 with type 1 diabetes.

This clone was counted a few times. The chain couples TRBV18 to TRBJ2-3, with 10 bases that match TRBD2. The junction had 8 bases not matched to a gene; V was cut back by 1 base and J by 1 base. The CDR3 has 18 residues. Germline CDR1 KGHSH, CDR2 LQKENI. The CDR3, as DNA: TGTGCCAGCTCACCACGAAGCGGGGGGGCCTTCGGCACAGATACGCAGTATTTT. Translation: CASSPRSGGAFGTDTQYF. Filled out from reference TRBV18 and TRBJ2-3, the complete variable domain reads NAGVMQNPRHLVRRRGQEARLRCSPMKGHSHVYWYRQLPEEGLKFMVYLQKENIIDESGMPKERFSAEFPKEGPSILRIQQVVRGDSAAYFCASSPRSGGAFGTDTQYFGPGTRLTVL.

Only a few counts were recorded for this clone. The J gene is TRBJ1-5, the V gene TRBV6-1; 7 positions match TRBD1. Germline V gives CDR1 MNHNS, CDR2 SASEGT. The CDR3 extends over 15 amino acids. The junction had 7 bases not matched to a gene; V was cut back by 6 bases and J by 2 bases. CDR3 bases: TGTGCCAGCAGGGACCAAACAGGGGGCAATCAGCCCCAGCATTTT. Translation gives CASRDQTGGNQPQHF.

The sample holds a few counts of this clone. This chain uses TRBV30 with TRBJ1-2, with D possibly TRBD1 on 6 matching bases. Germline V gene data show CDR1 as GTSNPN and CDR2 as SVGIG (reference sequence). This CDR3 has 12 residues. Trimming stripped 0 bases from V and 6 bases from J, with 8 bases between. Here the CDR3 DNA reads TGTGCCTGGAGTGTACAGGGAAATGGCTACACCTTC. Its translation: CAWSVQGNGYTF. The whole variable domain, remainder taken from reference TRBV30 and TRBJ1-2, is SQTIHQWPATLVQPVGSPLSLECTVEGTSNPNLYWYRQAAGRGLQLLFYSVGIGQISSEVPQNLSASRPQDRQFILSSKKLLLSDSGFYLCAWSVQGNGYTFGSGTRLTVV.